The source of this T cell receptor beta chain is a study of OX40 agonist ivuxolimab in advanced cancers. The wider study: Patients were dosed with the agonistic anti-OX40 (CD134) antibody ivuxolimab.

Blood samples were obtained at baseline, cycle 4 day 1, and cycle 7 day 1. Clones were sequenced by immunoSEQ multiplex PCR, and TCRdb holds only the in-frame ones, with some missing. The sample records more than 70,000 clones, under 85% being singletons. The V end lost 3 bases, the J end lost 5 bases, and 17 bases lay between the germline ends. This CDR3 is built from 16 residues. The chain combines TRBV23-1 with TRBJ2-1; possible D gene TRBD1, 6 bases. TRBV23-1 is given ORF status, its function remaining uncertain. The sample consisted of CD4+ or CD8+ T cells sorted from blood, taken in a trial of the OX40 agonist ivuxolimab. This receptor was obtained from an adult with an advanced solid tumor such as melanoma, head and neck, liver or kidney cancer. CDR3 sequence: CASSHARQVPDNEQFF. In DNA, the CDR3 is TGCGCCAGCAGTCACGCCCGACAGGTCCCAGACAATGAGCAGTTCTTC.